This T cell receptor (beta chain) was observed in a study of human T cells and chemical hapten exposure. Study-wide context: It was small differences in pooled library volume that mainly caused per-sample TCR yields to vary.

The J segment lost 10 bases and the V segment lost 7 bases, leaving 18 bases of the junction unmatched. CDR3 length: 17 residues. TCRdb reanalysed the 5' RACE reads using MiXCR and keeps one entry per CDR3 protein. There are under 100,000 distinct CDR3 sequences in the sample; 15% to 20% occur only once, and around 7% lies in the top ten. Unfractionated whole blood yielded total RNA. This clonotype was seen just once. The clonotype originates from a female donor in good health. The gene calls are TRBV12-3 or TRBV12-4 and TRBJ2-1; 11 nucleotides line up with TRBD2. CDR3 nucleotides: TGTGCCAGCATTGAGGGGCGAGGGTTAGCGGGAGGGTGGGAGCAGTTCTTC. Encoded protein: CASIEGRGLAGGWEQFF.